This T cell receptor (beta chain) emerged from a study of blood T cell repertoires in COVID-19. Under the authors' procedure: Reference gene primers were amplified, and this amplification served to estimate nucleated cell counts. Produced via immunoSEQ multiplex PCR; TCRdb's table is partial and in-frame only. Clone size and the V and J calls come from that table; the DNA yielded D and trimming. The data contain a few hundred thousand clones, more than 75% of them singletons. The table lists this clone with a count of one. V was pared by 6 bases and J by 5 bases, with 22 bases between. CDR1 and CDR2 from the germline V gene are GTSNPN and SVGIG (reference sequence). CDR3 length: 15 amino acids.

Sequencing used peripheral blood. This chain links TRBV30 with TRBJ2-5; a possible D gene is TRBD1 (8 bases). The sequence came from a woman aged 40 to 55 who had recovered from COVID-19. CDR3 sequence reads: CACRGPAGVGETQYF. The CDR3 DNA reads as TGTGCCTGCAGGGGGCCCGCGGGAGTAGGGGAGACCCAGTACTTC.